This T cell receptor beta chain was sequenced during a study of cytomegalovirus exposure and HLA in healthy donors. The PCR employed 60 Vbeta primers together with 13 Jbeta primers. This table comes from immunoSEQ multiplex PCR, and its TCRdb copy is limited to in-frame clones, with some not included. The sample gives roughly 140,000 clones, about 64% of which show up once; around 4.7% is in the top ten. The CDR3 length is 17 residues. V lost 5 bases to trimming and J lost 0 bases, with 14 bases between them. Germline values: CDR1 MNHEY, CDR2 SMNVEV (reference sequence). General study findings and limits: Researchers reported that a few CMV-associated chains were confirmed in vitro as CMV antigen-specific. Later genetic work tied a missense DCLRE1C variant to beta-chain V and J trimming. A later analysis reportedly identified an Asian-associated ancestry cluster as carrying fewer N-insertions than the approximately 670-donor mean. Exclusion as indistinguishable affected some V segments, including TRBV6-2 and TRBV6-3.

Comment on this clone: Its antigen is undetermined.

Sequenced sample: PBMCs. The TCR sequence derives from a man between 60 and 75 years old in good health and CMV-seronegative. V gene TRBV27 combines with J gene TRBJ2-6; D perhaps matches TRBD1 (5 bases). The CDR3 loop reads CASSKTELISGANVLTF. Here the CDR3 DNA reads TGTGCCAGCAGTAAGACAGAGCTGATCTCTGGGGCCAACGTCCTGACTTTC.